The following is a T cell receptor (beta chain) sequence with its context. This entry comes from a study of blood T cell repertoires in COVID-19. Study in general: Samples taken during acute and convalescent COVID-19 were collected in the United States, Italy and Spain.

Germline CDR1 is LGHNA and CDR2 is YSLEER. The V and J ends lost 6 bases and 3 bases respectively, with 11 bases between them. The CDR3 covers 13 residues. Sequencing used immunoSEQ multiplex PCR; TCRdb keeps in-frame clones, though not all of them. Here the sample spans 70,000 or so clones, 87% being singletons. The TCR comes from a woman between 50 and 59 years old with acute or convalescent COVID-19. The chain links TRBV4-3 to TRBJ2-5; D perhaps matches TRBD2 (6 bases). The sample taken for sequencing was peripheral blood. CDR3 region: CASSGGLKETQYF. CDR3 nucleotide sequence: TGCGCCAGCAGTGGGGGACTGAAAGAGACCCAGTACTTC.